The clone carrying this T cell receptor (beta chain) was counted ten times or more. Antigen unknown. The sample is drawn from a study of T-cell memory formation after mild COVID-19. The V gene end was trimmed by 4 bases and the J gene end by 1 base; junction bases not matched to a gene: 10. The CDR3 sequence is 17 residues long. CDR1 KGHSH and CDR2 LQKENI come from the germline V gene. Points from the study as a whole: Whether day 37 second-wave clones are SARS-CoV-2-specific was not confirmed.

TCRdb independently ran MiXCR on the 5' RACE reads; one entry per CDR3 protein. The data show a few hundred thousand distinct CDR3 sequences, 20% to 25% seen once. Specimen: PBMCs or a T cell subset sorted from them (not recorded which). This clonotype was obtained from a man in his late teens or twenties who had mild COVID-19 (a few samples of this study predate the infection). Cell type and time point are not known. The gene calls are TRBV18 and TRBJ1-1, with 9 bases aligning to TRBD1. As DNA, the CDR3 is TGTGCCAGCTCACAGGCCGGGACAGGGTTTCGGAACACTGAAGCTTTCTTT. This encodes CASSQAGTGFRNTEAFF.